These 8 T cell receptor beta chains came from one sample sequenced in a study of coeliac disease. Some clones are missing from TCRdb's copy, which holds only in-frame ones; the method was immunoSEQ multiplex PCR. The repertoire holds approximately 1,600 clones, roughly 64% seen once, with roughly a quarter in the top ten. Material for sequencing was intraepithelial lymphocytes from the gut. These receptors all stem from a woman between 50 and 59 years old with celiac disease on a gluten-free diet.

In this sample, this clone turned up a few times. The rearrangement links TRBV5-4 to TRBJ2-6, with TRBD2 matching over 9 bases. Germline CDR1 and CDR2: SGHNT and YYREEE (reference sequence). V shed 4 bases and J 2 bases; nucleotides not matched to a gene: 7. CDR3 length: 17 residues. The CDR3 DNA follows: TGTGCCAGCAGCACCAAGGCGGGGGGGGCTGGGGCCAACGTCCTGACTTTC. Its protein is CASSTKAGGAGANVLTF.

The V call is TRBV2, the J call TRBJ2-7; the D is unclear. Germline loops: CDR1 SNHLY, CDR2 FYNNEI. The CDR3 contains 11 residues. The V end was cut by 7 bases, the J end by 4 bases, with 8 bases between. The CDR3 DNA is TGTGCCAGCACCGCGATTTACGAGCAGTACTTC. Amino acid sequence: CASTAIYEQYF.

This clone was found a few times. V usage is TRBV7-8 and J usage is TRBJ2-7, with D tentatively TRBD2 (5 bases). Germline V gene sequence: CDR1 SGHVS, CDR2 FQNEAQ. V was pared by 3 bases and J by 7 bases, with 31 bases between. This CDR3 is built from 19 residues. The CDR3 loop reads CASSFWLVVRGVIPIEQYF. The CDR3 DNA follows: TGTGCCAGCAGCTTTTGGCTCGTCGTTCGGGGAGTTATACCGATAGAGCAGTACTTC.

J is TRBJ1-5 and V is TRBV6-5; unclear D gene. The CDR3 length is 15 residues. V was clipped by 4 bases and J by 0 bases, with 10 bases between them. Germline V gene lookup returns CDR1 MNHEY and CDR2 SVGAGI. Here the CDR3 DNA reads TGTGCCAGCAGTTTGCAGTACTATAGCAATCAGCCCCAGCATTTT. This sequence encodes CASSLQYYSNQPQHF.

The chain has TRBV18 and TRBJ1-2; 8 bases are a match to TRBD1. The germline gives CDR1 KGHSH, CDR2 LQKENI. Trimming took 6 bases from V and 7 from J; bases not matched to a gene: 10. The CDR3 extends over 14 amino acids. DNA of the CDR3: TGTGCCAGCTCTCTAAACCAGGGGGCAGGTGGCTACACCTTC. It yields the protein CASSLNQGAGGYTF.

V and J are TRBV30 and TRBJ2-7; 12 bases map to TRBD2. This CDR3 comprises 14 residues. V shed 0 bases and J 3 bases; nucleotides not matched to a gene: 0. Germline values: CDR1 GTSNPN, CDR2 SVGIG (reference sequence). CDR3 residues: CAWSVLAGGYEQYF. The CDR3 region has the DNA TGTGCCTGGAGTGTACTAGCGGGGGGCTACGAGCAGTACTTC.

This clone came up once. This chain links TRBV6-6 with TRBJ2-5; tentatively, D is TRBD1 (5 bases). The CDR3 has 14 residues. Germline lookup yields CDR1 MNHNY and CDR2 SVGAGI (reference sequence). Trimming removed 0 bases at V and 5 bases at J, with 10 bases between. The CDR3 protein is CASSYSAPGETQYF. CDR3 in DNA: TGTGCCAGCAGTTACTCGGCCCCAGGGGAGACCCAGTACTTC.

This clone was observed a single time. The chain links TRBV5-4 to TRBJ2-7, with 7 bases matching TRBD1. CDR1 and CDR2 from the germline V gene are SGHNT and YYREEE (reference sequence). This CDR3 has 14 residues. V was clipped by 2 bases and J by 5 bases; unmatched bases: 7. CDR3: CASSLPGTDNEQYF. The CDR3 DNA follows: TGTGCCAGCAGCTTACCCGGGACAGATAACGAGCAGTACTTC.